This TCR beta chain appears in the sequencing data of a study of cytotoxic CD8 clonotypes in ibrutinib-treated CLL (dated by TCRdb to about 2021). Study-wide context: The cohort was composed of approximately 11 relapsed/refractory and around 15 treatment-naive patients; IGHV unmutated status was identified in 17 to 18 patients. Partial responses were observed in some 24 patients and complete responses in 2; after a median follow-up of 68 months, remission was maintained in 14 patients and progression was observed in about twelve. The response samples were drawn at a median of around eleven months into treatment, with a range of roughly 6 to 36 months. Samples averaged about 260,000 productive templates and around 91,000 productive rearrangements. Longitudinal samples were obtainable from about 30% of the roughly 90 participants in the trial. Cryopreserved peripheral blood mononuclear cells were obtained before treatment, at response, and at either sustained remission or disease progression. All remission and progressive disease samples were collected while patients were still receiving ibrutinib.

Points on this clone: Its antigen is currently not known. Base-call qualities are not available, and no considerably larger clone is one nucleotide away.

Roughly 2.2 micrograms of genomic DNA were extracted from cryopreserved PBMCs for TCR beta library preparation. Longitudinal blood samples from CLL patients on ibrutinib monotherapy were analyzed using high-throughput TCR beta sequencing. The patients took part in an open-label, single-center phase 2 trial of ibrutinib monotherapy. A MiSeq instrument was used for deep resolution sequencing, which targeted depths ranging from 1 in 1 million up to 1 in 200,000 T cells, with coverage averaging 10x for each clonotype. The immunoSEQ hsTCRB Kit was used to generate TCR beta libraries. Under the source paper's analysis protocol: ImmunoSEQ Data Assistant and ImmunoSEQ Analyzer were used for data analysis, and V, D and J genes were assigned according to IMGT definitions. Clonality, which ranges from 0 to 1, was calculated as one minus the normalized Shannon entropy of productive rearrangement frequencies. Only overrepresented clonotypes making up at least 0.05% of the repertoire of each patient were included in the public clonotype analysis. Repertoires from around 13 age-matched healthy donors in immuneACCESS were used as clonality controls. In its TCRdb copy, this immuneACCESS table keeps in-frame sequences only and misses some clones. Where compared with another copy, unresolved V genes explain less than half of these, and the others have no known cause. V and J calls and clone size are those listed in that table; D and trimming were worked out from the DNA. This sample lists about 330,000 clones; roughly two thirds were detected once. Of the sample, about 5.9% is held by the ten largest clones.

V lost 3 bases and J lost 12 bases; the stretch between them is 18 bases long. Including the terminal cysteine and phenylalanine, the CDR3 comprises 13 residues. The read is trimmed to its CDR3 DNA, 39 bases read in frame from base 1. CDR1 MNHNS and CDR2 SASEGT are derived from the germline V gene. Overall study outcomes, separate from this receptor: Public clonotypes were rare and either shrank or stayed stable during treatment, and the rise in clonality at ibrutinib response reflected expansion of private clonotypes. At ibrutinib response clonality went up, during sustained remission it held steady, and at progression it dropped back toward baseline. Lymph node repertoires were not examined, and the timing of sampling was not matched between patients in sustained remission and those whose disease progressed. At baseline, clonality was higher than in age-matched healthy donors and showed a strong correlation with circulating CD8+ T-cell counts.

Rearrangement joined TRBV6-1 to TRBJ2-7; TRBD2 is a possible D gene, resting on 5 matching bases. This sequence originates from a human donor with chronic lymphocytic leukemia. The source was PBMCs, collected after 36 months of ibrutinib treatment. The CDR3 protein is CASSDVVTPGVYF. The DNA is as follows: TGTGCCAGCAGTGACGTGGTGACCCCCGGGGTGTACTTC.